A selection of T cell receptor beta chains follows, all from one sample in a study of OX40 agonist ivuxolimab in advanced cancers. TCRdb keeps only in-frame clones here, not all; method: immunoSEQ multiplex PCR. The table has more than 10,000 clones, approximately 86% seen once. The material was CD4+ or CD8+ T cells sorted from blood, obtained in a trial of the OX40 agonist ivuxolimab. These receptor sequences come from an adult with an advanced solid tumor such as melanoma, head and neck, liver or kidney cancer. Both conserved end residues are part of each CDR3. D genes are given only for firm matches. Clone size appears in some rows only: once, few, many, or a class for an expanded clone.

abundance: few; j_gene: TRBJ1-2; v_gene: TRBV5-4; d_gene: -; CDR3nt: TGTGCCAGCAGCTTGGCCATGGCAGGGGAAGGCTACACCTTC; CDR3aa: CASSLAMAGEGYTF
abundance: -; j_gene: TRBJ2-3; v_gene: TRBV11-1; d_gene: -; CDR3nt: TGTGCCAGCAGCAGGGACAACACAGATACGCAGTATTTT; CDR3aa: CASSRDNTDTQYF
abundance: -; j_gene: TRBJ2-6; v_gene: TRBV4-3; d_gene: -; CDR3nt: TGCGCCAGCAGCCAAGTAGGGGTTGGGGCCAACGTCCTGACTTTC; CDR3aa: CASSQVGVGANVLTF
abundance: -; j_gene: TRBJ2-7; v_gene: TRBV29-1; d_gene: TRBD2; CDR3nt: TGCAGCGTTGAAGATCCCGGGGAGCGGGAGCGTGGAATCTACGAGCAGTACTTC; CDR3aa: CSVEDPGERERGIYEQYF
abundance: -; j_gene: TRBJ2-3; v_gene: TRBV19; d_gene: -; CDR3nt: TGTGCCAGTAGTCCGGGGCCTCAGTCAGGAGATACGCAGTATTTT; CDR3aa: CASSPGPQSGDTQYF
abundance: -; j_gene: TRBJ2-7; v_gene: TRBV29-1; d_gene: -; CDR3nt: TGCAGCGTTGGTGGCGGTTTCGAGCAGTACTTC; CDR3aa: CSVGGGFEQYF
abundance: once; j_gene: TRBJ1-5; v_gene: TRBV21-1; d_gene: -; CDR3nt: TGTGCCAGCAGCCCCAGGGGAGGGGATGGTCAGCCCCAGCATTTT; CDR3aa: CASSPRGGDGQPQHF
abundance: -; j_gene: TRBJ2-7; v_gene: TRBV27; d_gene: -; CDR3nt: TGTGCCAGCAGTCGAAACGACCAGGGGTACGAGCAGTACTTC; CDR3aa: CASSRNDQGYEQYF
abundance: -; j_gene: TRBJ2-3; v_gene: TRBV6-5; d_gene: -; CDR3nt: TGTGCCAGCAGTTACTCATCAGGAGATACGCAGTATTTT; CDR3aa: CASSYSSGDTQYF
abundance: -; j_gene: TRBJ1-1; v_gene: TRBV27; d_gene: TRBD1; CDR3nt: TGTGCCAGCAGTCCCGAGACAGGGAAGGGCACTGAAGCTTTCTTT; CDR3aa: CASSPETGKGTEAFF
abundance: few; j_gene: TRBJ1-3; v_gene: TRBV5-1; d_gene: -; CDR3nt: TGCGCCAGCAGCTCACGGACGGGGGCTGGAAACACCATATATTTT; CDR3aa: CASSSRTGAGNTIYF
abundance: -; j_gene: TRBJ2-7; v_gene: TRBV7-8; d_gene: -; CDR3nt: TGTGCCAGCAGCTTCCCAGGGTCCTACGAGCAGTACTTC; CDR3aa: CASSFPGSYEQYF
abundance: -; j_gene: TRBJ2-5; v_gene: TRBV10-3; d_gene: TRBD2; CDR3nt: TGTGCCACCCTCCGGGAGGGCGGAGAGACCCAGTACTTC; CDR3aa: CATLREGGETQYF
abundance: few; j_gene: TRBJ2-5; v_gene: TRBV7-8; d_gene: TRBD2; CDR3nt: TGTGCCAGCAGCTTACCACTAGCGGGACTATCGTTCCAAGAGACCCAGTACTTC; CDR3aa: CASSLPLAGLSFQETQYF
abundance: -; j_gene: TRBJ2-2; v_gene: TRBV2; d_gene: -; CDR3nt: TGTGCCAGCGTGCAGGGAGGCGGGGAGCTGTTTTTT; CDR3aa: CASVQGGGELFF
abundance: -; j_gene: TRBJ2-1; v_gene: TRBV27; d_gene: -; CDR3nt: TGTGCCAGCAGCCCGGTTTTTGAGGCTTGGCAGTTCTTC; CDR3aa: CASSPVFEAWQFF